The clone carrying this T cell receptor (beta chain) was picked up a small number of times. Losses at the gene ends were 3 bases for V and 0 bases for J; bases not matched to a gene: 2. In germline, CDR1 is MDHEN, CDR2 SYDVKM. This CDR3 has 15 amino acids. The sample belongs to a study of read filtering for tumor transcriptome and immune sequencing. This library used roughly 400 ng RNA and molecular barcoded adaptors spanning alpha/delta and beta/gamma chains. A single record per CDR3 protein comes from TCRdb applying MiXCR to the reads. The table lists over 50,000 distinct CDR3 sequences, around a fifth of them singletons.

The chain has TRBV28 and TRBJ2-3, with 8 nucleotides matching TRBD1. Input material: a population of CD138-negative cells sorted from bone marrow. The sequence was collected from a donor at least 40 years old with multiple myeloma. The CDR3, as DNA: TGTGCCAGCAGTTTGACAGGGGCTAGCACAGATACGCAGTATTTT. Encoded protein: CASSLTGASTDTQYF. The whole variable domain, filled in from reference TRBV28 and TRBJ2-3, reads DVKVTQSSRYLVKRTGEKVFLECVQDMDHENMFWYRQDPGLGLRLIYFSYDVKMKEKGDIPEGYSVSREKKERFSLILESASTNQTSMYLCASSLTGASTDTQYFGPGTRLTVL.